One and the same sample provided the 16 T cell receptor beta chains below, sequenced in a study of CXCR3-negative and CXCR3-positive naive CD8 T cells (dated by TCRdb to the late 2010s). The paper's findings and limits, for the study overall: Compared with CXCR3-negative naive cells, CXCR3-positive naive cells had TRB CDR3s with higher hydrophobicity (lower Kidera factor 4), lower energy, and higher strength and volume indices.

TCRdb lists the instrument as NextSeq 550. The Human TCR Profiling Kit (MiLaboratory) was used to make UMI-labeled 5' RACE TRB cDNA libraries. Once TCRdb had reprocessed the reads, it stored one entry per CDR3 protein sequence and supplied no DNA. The sample's table lists a count of roughly 100,000 distinct CDR3 sequences. Clones ranked in the top ten supply more than 0.3% of the sample. Their specific antigens are unknown. Source material: naive CXCR3+ CD8+ T cells from blood. According to the study, the label for this sample's cell subset or site signals: CD45RO-CCR7+CD27+CD95- naive CD8+ T cells expressing CXCR3 (TNR3+). The receptor set was obtained from a human donor in good health. Some clones in this sample may be carry-over from other donors' samples.

The chain recombines TRBV5-1 with TRBJ2-2; with no DNA, the TCRdb D assignment of TRBD1 cannot be verified. Germline V CDR1 and CDR2: SGHRS, YFSETQ. CDR3 length: 16 amino acids. Here the CDR3 reads CASSFNRDTNTGELFF.

The chain recombines TRBV4-3 with TRBJ1-2; TCRdb selects TRBD1, and the lack of DNA leaves this call unchecked. The CDR3 spans 16 residues. CDR1 and CDR2 (germline): LGHNA, YSLEER. The CDR3 spells CASSQDRGTIRIGYTF.

The rearrangement uses TRBV28 and TRBJ1-1. CDR3 size: 14 residues. In germline, CDR1 is MDHEN, CDR2 SYDVKM. The CDR3 loop is CASSFLGENTEAFF. Variable domain in full (rest from reference TRBV28 and TRBJ1-1): DVKVTQSSRYLVKRTGEKVFLECVQDMDHENMFWYRQDPGLGLRLIYFSYDVKMKEKGDIPEGYSVSREKKERFSLILESASTNQTSMYLCASSFLGENTEAFFGQGTRLTVV.

V is TRBV14 and J is TRBJ1-6; TCRdb proposes TRBD1, but this gene call is untestable without DNA. The CDR3 extends over 14 amino acids. Germline CDR1 SGHDN, CDR2 FVKESK. The CDR3: CASSQRGDFSPLHF. The complete variable domain, with remaining parts taken from reference TRBV14 and TRBJ1-6, reads EAGVTQFPSHSVIEKGQTVTLRCDPISGHDNLYWYRRVMGKEIKFLLHFVKESKQDESGMPNNRFLAERTGGTYSTLKVQPAELEDSGVYFCASSQRGDFSPLHFGNGTRLTVT.

The chain combines TRBV29-1 with TRBJ1-2; TCRdb returns TRBD1, unconfirmable since there is no DNA. Germline V CDR1 and CDR2: SQVTM, ANQGSEA. The CDR3 totals 13 residues. CDR3 sequence: CSVTGAEDYGYTF.

The rearrangement uses TRBV13 and TRBJ1-2. The CDR3 spans 14 residues. Germline V gene lookup returns CDR1 PRHDT and CDR2 FYEKMQ (reference sequence). CDR3 residues: CASSLRGPSDGYTF.

The chain recombines TRBV4-1 with TRBJ1-1; TCRdb picks TRBD1, but there is no DNA to check that call. The CDR3 has 16 amino acids. Germline V gene sequence: CDR1 MGHRA, CDR2 YSYEKL. The CDR3 reads CASSLTSGGEVTEAFF.

The chain couples TRBV4-2 to TRBJ2-1; without DNA, the TCRdb call of TRBD1 cannot be checked. CDR1 is LGHNA and CDR2 is YNFKEQ in the germline V gene. The CDR3 extends over 16 amino acids. CDR3 residues: CASSQLRGYSYNEQFF.

The J gene is TRBJ2-7, the V gene TRBV28; TCRdb selects TRBD1, and the lack of DNA leaves this call unchecked. CDR1 and CDR2 (germline): MDHEN, SYDVKM. The CDR3 spans 17 residues. CDR3 region: CASDARLTGTGSYEQYF.

The genes are TRBV4-1 and TRBJ2-3; lacking DNA, the TRBD1 call made by TCRdb goes unchecked. Germline V CDR1 and CDR2: MGHRA, YSYEKL. The CDR3 contains 15 residues. CDR3 protein: CASSPRQGASDTQYF.

The CDR3 region is CSVGFRETEAFF. The chain combines TRBV29-1 with TRBJ1-1. CDR3 length: 12 amino acids. CDR1 is SQVTM and CDR2 is ANQGSEA in the germline V gene.

The rearrangement joins TRBV20-1 to TRBJ2-5. This CDR3 is 14 amino acids long. Germline-derived CDR1 and CDR2 are DFQATT and SNEGSKA (reference sequence). CDR3 sequence: CSARAEAFGETQYF.

The rearrangement uses TRBV5-1 and TRBJ2-1; there is no DNA to check the TCRdb D call of TRBD1. The CDR3 is 15 residues long. CDR1 is SGHRS, CDR2 YFSETQ, per germline. The CDR3 reads CASSPGTGDYNEQFF.

V usage is TRBV10-3 and J usage is TRBJ1-2; checking the TCRdb D call of TRBD1 is not possible without DNA. Germline V gives CDR1 ENHRY, CDR2 SYGVKD. The CDR3 contains 17 residues. The CDR3 here is CAISESTGQGANYGYTF.

This chain uses TRBV13 with TRBJ1-1; TCRdb lists TRBD1, though no DNA is available to test this call. The CDR3 runs 15 residues. Germline-derived CDR1 and CDR2 are PRHDT and FYEKMQ (reference sequence). The CDR3 here is CASSNPGQGAMGAFF.

The chain has TRBV12-5 and TRBJ2-3; TCRdb proposes TRBD1, but this gene call is untestable without DNA. The CDR3 consists of 16 residues. Germline CDR1 is LGHNT and CDR2 is FRNRAP. This CDR3 is CASGFPSRGGGDTQYF.